One sample yielded the 22 T cell receptor beta chains listed below, sequenced in a study of identical twins. From the 5' RACE reads, TCRdb called clonotypes with MiXCR, one entry per CDR3 protein. Counted here are hundreds of thousands of distinct CDR3 sequences, approximately 20% occurring once; the ten biggest clones make up 0.45% to 0.5%. These same records also appear under a second study, on yellow fever vaccine responses in identical twins.

Input material: CD4+ T cells sorted from blood. The receptors were sampled from a young woman in good health.

This chain connects TRBV4-1 to TRBJ2-1, with 9 bases lining up with TRBD2. The germline V gene encodes CDR1 MGHRA and CDR2 YSYEKL. V was pared by 4 bases and J by 0 bases, with 7 bases of the junction left unmatched. The CDR3 is made up of 17 amino acids. The chain's CDR3 is CASSLLEAGGSYNEQFF. CDR3 DNA: TGCGCCAGCAGCCTTCTTGAAGCGGGGGGCTCCTACAATGAGCAGTTCTTC.

CDR3 DNA: TGCAGTGCTCGCGAGGGCAGAAGGAACAATGAGCAGTTCTTC. Translating gives CSAREGRRNNEQFF. This sequence joins TRBV20-1 and TRBJ2-1; tentative D call: TRBD2 (5 bases). The CDR3 is 14 amino acids. Per germline, CDR1 DFQATT and CDR2 SNEGSKA (reference sequence). Deletions cut 5 bases from V and 5 bases from J, with 16 bases between.

This chain links TRBV20-1 with TRBJ1-1; TRBD1 is a possible D gene (5 bases). This CDR3 comprises 15 residues. From germline, CDR1 is DFQATT and CDR2 SNEGSKA (reference sequence). V gave up 1 base and J gave up 1 base, with 13 bases separating them. CDR3 DNA: TGCAGTGCTAGAGGCGAGGGGACGGCGAACACTGAAGCTTTCTTT. The encoded protein is CSARGEGTANTEAFF.

The genes are TRBV25-1 and TRBJ2-2; D unclear. CDR1 MGHDK and CDR2 SYGVNS come from the germline V gene. The length of the CDR3 is 11 residues. V was pared by 3 bases and J by 7 bases, with 3 bases between. The CDR3 DNA sequence: TGTGCCAGCAGTGATTTCGGGGAGCTGTTTTTT. Translated, it gives CASSDFGELFF.

This clonotype has a count of ten or more. This sequence joins TRBV12-3 or TRBV12-4 and TRBJ1-2, with no clear D. V lost 6 bases, J lost 13 bases, and 21 bases lay in between. The CDR3 is made up of 13 amino acids. CDR3 DNA sequence: TGTGCCAGCAGGCACGGGCAGGACTACGCCTGCACCTTC. This translates into CASRHGQDYACTF.

This CDR3 is CASSLDRGGGETQYF. CDR3 nucleotide sequence: TGTGCCAGCAGTCTAGACAGGGGAGGGGGGGAGACCCAGTACTTC. This sequence joins TRBV6-1 and TRBJ2-5, with TRBD1 as a possible D gene (8 bases). Per the germline V gene, CDR1 is MNHNS and CDR2 is SASEGT. V was pared by 5 bases and J by 5 bases, with 18 bases between. The CDR3 has 15 amino acids.

This clonotype was observed a handful of times. The CDR3 region is CASSLAGQAIGYTF. CDR3 sequence (DNA): TGCGCCAGCAGCTTGGCCGGACAGGCCATCGGCTACACCTTC. The V call is TRBV5-1, the J call TRBJ1-2; 7 positions agree with TRBD1. Trimming at V came to 0 bases and at J to 8 bases, leaving 7 bases not matched to a gene. CDR1 is SGHRS and CDR2 is YFSETQ in the germline V gene. The CDR3 extends over 14 amino acids.

This clonotype appeared a few times. This chain connects TRBV5-1 to TRBJ2-7, with 8 nucleotides matching TRBD1. Per germline, CDR1 SGHRS and CDR2 YFSETQ. The CDR3 has 18 residues. Germline trimming cut 0 bases from V and 0 bases from J; bases unmatched to any gene: 11. The CDR3: CASSLEPGGKTSSYEQYV. The CDR3 bases are TGCGCCAGCAGCTTGGAACCAGGGGGCAAAACCAGCTCCTACGAGCAGTACGTC.

The chain couples TRBV5-1 to TRBJ2-7, with 8 bases lining up with TRBD2. The germline V gene has CDR1 SGHRS and CDR2 YFSETQ. The CDR3 is 14 residues long. V was pared by 4 bases and J by 3 bases, with 6 bases of the junction left unmatched. CDR3: CASSPGTRNYEQYF. The CDR3 DNA sequence: TGCGCCAGCAGCCCAGGGACTAGGAACTACGAGCAGTACTTC.

The chain couples TRBV5-1 to TRBJ1-3; 7 bases agree with TRBD1. From germline, CDR1 is SGHRS and CDR2 YFSETQ. The length of the CDR3 is 15 residues. Unmatched junction bases numbered 4, after V lost 4 bases and J lost 0 bases. CDR3 loop: CASSGGTASGNTIYF. CDR3 sequence (DNA): TGCGCCAGCAGCGGAGGGACAGCCTCTGGAAACACCATATATTTT.

This clonotype has only a few counts. V and J are TRBV28 and TRBJ1-4; TRBD1 is a possible D gene (6 bases). Trimming took off 5 bases at V and 8 bases at J, with 15 bases between the two ends. This CDR3 has 14 residues. The germline CDR1 and CDR2 sequences are MDHEN and SYDVKM. This CDR3 reads CASSPSQGWEKLFF. In DNA form, the CDR3 reads TGTGCCAGCAGTCCCTCCCAGGGGTGGGAAAAACTGTTTTTT. The full variable domain, rest sourced from reference TRBV28 and TRBJ1-4, is DVKVTQSSRYLVKRTGEKVFLECVQDMDHENMFWYRQDPGLGLRLIYFSYDVKMKEKGDIPEGYSVSREKKERFSLILESASTNQTSMYLCASSPSQGWEKLFFGSGTQLSVL.

V is TRBV10-2 and J is TRBJ2-2, with no clear D. The CDR3 totals 11 residues. CDR1 WSHSY and CDR2 SAAADI come from the germline V gene. V was trimmed by 8 bases and J by 1 base, leaving 2 bases between them. The CDR3 DNA sequence: TGCGCCAGCGAGAACACCGGGGAGCTGTTTTTT. It encodes CASENTGELFF.

The V and J genes are TRBV7-9 and TRBJ1-1; maybe TRBD1 (5 bases). Germline V gene data show CDR1 as SEHNR and CDR2 as FQNEAQ (reference sequence). V was clipped by 7 bases and J by 1 base, with 19 bases between them. This CDR3 has 16 residues. CDR3 amino acids: CASNSPFGGENTEAFF. In nucleotides, the CDR3 is TGTGCCAGCAACTCCCCCTTTGGGGGGGAGAACACTGAAGCTTTCTTT.

In its sample, this clonotype was seen a few times. This sequence joins TRBV10-3 and TRBJ2-1; 9 bases map to TRBD2. CDR1 and CDR2 (germline): ENHRY, SYGVKD. The V segment lost 5 bases and the J segment 3 bases; nucleotides outside the gene matches: 5. The CDR3 sequence is 15 residues long. In DNA, the CDR3 is TGTGCCATCAGTACCGCACTAGCGGGCTACAATGAGCAGTTCTTC. Translation gives CAISTALAGYNEQFF.

This clonotype has a handful of counts. The chain carries TRBV5-5 and TRBJ2-5; D not resolved. This CDR3 spans 14 amino acids. The V gene's germline CDR1 is SGHKS and CDR2 YYEKEE (reference sequence). Trimming shortened V by 0 bases and J by 3 bases, and 9 bases separated the two germline ends. In DNA form, the CDR3 reads TGTGCCAGCAGCTTGGGGGATAACGAAGAGACCCAGTACTTC. Protein sequence: CASSLGDNEETQYF.

The table lists this clonotype with many counts. CDR3: CSVDASEHAQVSDTQYF. The CDR3 DNA reads as TGCAGCGTTGACGCTAGCGAGCACGCACAGGTTTCAGATACGCAGTATTTT. V is TRBV29-1 and J is TRBJ2-3; D might be TRBD2 (6 bases). The CDR3 contains 17 residues. Trimming cost V 3 bases and J 4 bases, with 23 bases left between them. Germline assignment: CDR1 SQVTM and CDR2 ANQGSEA.

There are many counts of this clonotype. The chain couples TRBV29-1 to TRBJ1-1, with TRBD1 matching 7 bases. V gave up 6 bases and J gave up 0 bases; unmatched junction bases: 1. Germline assignment: CDR1 SQVTM and CDR2 ANQGSEA. This CDR3 has 12 residues. The CDR3 DNA follows: TGCAGCGTAGGGACAGTGAACACTGAAGCTTTCTTT. It is translated as CSVGTVNTEAFF.

The J gene is TRBJ2-5, the V gene TRBV29-1; the D gene could be TRBD1 or TRBD2 (6 bases each). This CDR3 contains 13 residues. V was cut by 5 bases and J by 5 bases, with 15 bases left in between. Germline values: CDR1 SQVTM, CDR2 ANQGSEA. Here the CDR3 reads CSVLRQAGETQYF. As DNA, the CDR3 is TGCAGCGTTCTAAGACAGGCGGGGGAGACCCAGTACTTC. Supplemented by reference TRBV29-1 and TRBJ2-5, the full variable domain reads SAVISQKPSRDICQRGTSLTIQCQVDSQVTMMFWYRQQPGQSLTLIATANQGSEATYESGFVIDKFPISRPNLTFSTLTVSNMSPEDSSIYLCSVLRQAGETQYFGPGTRLLVL.

V usage is TRBV20-1 and J usage is TRBJ2-1, with TRBD2 identical over 9 bases. V lost 8 bases, J lost 7 bases, and 9 bases stayed unmatched. The germline V gene encodes CDR1 DFQATT and CDR2 SNEGSKA (reference sequence). The CDR3 is 13 residues long. The DNA of the CDR3 is TGCAGTTCACATATTAGCGGGAGTAATGAGCAGTTCTTC. This sequence encodes CSSHISGSNEQFF.

The V and J genes are TRBV5-1 and TRBJ2-1, with no clear D. Between the trimmed V and J ends, which lost 2 bases and 0 bases, there was a span of 12 bases. The CDR3 extends over 16 amino acids. Germline lookup yields CDR1 SGHRS and CDR2 YFSETQ. CDR3 sequence: CASSFPQLSSYNEQFF. As DNA, the CDR3 is TGCGCCAGCAGCTTCCCTCAACTAAGCTCCTACAATGAGCAGTTCTTC.

This clonotype was detected a few times. This chain uses TRBV12-3 or TRBV12-4 with TRBJ2-2, with D perhaps TRBD1 (6 bases). Trimming stripped 2 bases from V and 5 bases from J, with 12 bases between. The CDR3 has 15 residues. The CDR3 sequence is CASSLSTGQTGELFF. As DNA, the CDR3 is TGTGCCAGCAGTTTATCTACAGGGCAAACCGGGGAGCTGTTTTTT.

V gene TRBV5-1 combines with J gene TRBJ1-6; D possibly corresponds to TRBD1 (5 bases). The germline V gene has CDR1 SGHRS and CDR2 YFSETQ. The CDR3 totals 13 residues. The V and J ends lost 5 bases and 9 bases respectively, with 12 bases between them. In nucleotides, the CDR3 is TGCGCCAGCAGGGGACCCCAGATTTCACCCCTCCACTTT. It is translated as CASRGPQISPLHF. Full variable domain (missing parts from reference TRBV5-1 and TRBJ1-6): KAGVTQTPRYLIKTRGQQVTLSCSPISGHRSVSWYQQTPGQGLQFLFEYFSETQRNKGNFPGRFSGRQFSNSRSEMNVSTLELGDSALYLCASRGPQISPLHFGNGTRLTVT.